This TCR beta chain derives from a study of blood T cell repertoires in COVID-19 (dated by TCRdb to between 2020 and 2021). Concerning the study at large: Collaborator samples came from the United States, Italy and Spain and covered acute and convalescent phases of COVID-19. The material from the prospective study consisted of cDNA or gDNA derived from T cells, B-cell-depleted T cells, or PBMCs. Deeply sampled blood TCRbeta repertoires from subjects exposed to, actively infected with, or recovered from COVID-19 were included in the dataset. A freely available public database, intended as a resource for researchers studying the immune response to SARS-CoV-2, is where the repertoires were released. The samples were drawn from the first 160 participants of the ongoing ImmuneRACE study and from more than 1,000 subjects provided by 6 global collaborators. The sample metadata nearly always contained a de-identified subject ID, COVID-19 status, age in years and sex. Where HLA class I and class II types were available, the types were taken from metadata supplied by the sample provider, not from assay-based typing. What the work shows at the level of the full study, not this receptor alone: Clinical and demographic metadata were provided uncurated, with the amount varying by source and participant.

Sequences MGHRA (CDR1) and YSYEKL (CDR2) are obtained from the germline V gene. The CDR3 starts with the cysteine, ends with the phenylalanine, and has 14 residues. Just CDR3 DNA is preserved here, 42 bases in frame from base 1. V is pruned by 5 bases and J by 3 bases, leaving 4 bases of the junction without a gene match. The immunoSEQ Assay, a bias-controlled multiplex PCR, was used to amplify TCRbeta CDR3 regions from genomic DNA. Under the source paper's analysis protocol: Within the assay, amplification of reference gene primers was used to estimate how many nucleated cells each sample contained. To quantify the absolute abundance of each unique TCRbeta CDR3 rearrangement, sequence reads were collapsed and filtered. For each sample, productive Simpson clonality was calculated as the square root of Simpson's diversity index over productive rearrangements. Imported from immuneACCESS, the table was reduced by TCRdb to in-frame sequences with V and J called. These copies leave out some clones; in studies compared against another copy, an unresolved V gene accounts for under half, and the cause of the remainder is not known. V, J and clone size derive from that table, while D and trimming were established from the DNA sequence. The sample table records about 260,000 clones; 75% to 90% of these occur just once. The ten largest clonotypes hold 2% to 2.5% of the sample.

Remarks on this clone: Its antigen remains undetermined. Base quality data are lacking; no much larger clone is found one base away.

In the prospective study, participants were about 18 to 100 years old, resided in fewer than 25 geographic areas of the United States, and were enrolled through a virtual design. In the prospective study, cohorts were assigned on the basis of participant-reported clinical history obtained from a screening survey and a study questionnaire. Recovered participants in ImmuneRACE Cohort 3 were defined by two consecutive negative NP/OP PCR tests, clearance by a healthcare professional, or resolution of symptoms. Mobile phlebotomists in the prospective study collected whole blood, serum and a nasopharyngeal or oropharyngeal swab from every participant. Over a roughly two-month period, participants in the prospective study had the option of providing additional blood draws and questionnaires. Before DNA extraction, blood samples from the prospective study were shipped at room temperature or frozen.

This clonotype originated in a woman under 30 who had recovered from COVID-19. The V gene is TRBV4-1 and the J gene is TRBJ2-5, with TRBD2 identical over 9 junction bases. Sequenced: PBMCs or T cells enriched from blood (not recorded which). In nucleotide form, the sequence is TGCGCCAGCAGCTACGGACTAGCGAAAGAGACCCAGTACTTC. The resulting protein is CASSYGLAKETQYF.